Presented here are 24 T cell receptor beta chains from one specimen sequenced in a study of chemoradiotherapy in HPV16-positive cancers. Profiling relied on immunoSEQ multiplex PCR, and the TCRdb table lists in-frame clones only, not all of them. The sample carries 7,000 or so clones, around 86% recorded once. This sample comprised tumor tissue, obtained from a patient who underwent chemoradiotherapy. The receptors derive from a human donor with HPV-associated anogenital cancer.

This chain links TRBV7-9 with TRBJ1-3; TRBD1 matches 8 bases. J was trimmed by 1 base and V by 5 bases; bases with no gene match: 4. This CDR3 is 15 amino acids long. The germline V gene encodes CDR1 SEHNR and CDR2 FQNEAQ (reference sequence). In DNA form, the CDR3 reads TGTGCCAGCAGCCTTGACAGGGGATCTGGAAACACCATATATTTT. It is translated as CASSLDRGSGNTIYF.

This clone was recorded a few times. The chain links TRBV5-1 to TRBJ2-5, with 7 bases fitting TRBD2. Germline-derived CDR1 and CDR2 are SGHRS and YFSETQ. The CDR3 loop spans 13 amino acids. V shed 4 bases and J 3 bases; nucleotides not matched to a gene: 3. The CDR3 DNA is TGCGCCAGCAGCGATCTAGCGGAAGAGACCCAGTACTTC. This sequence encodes CASSDLAEETQYF.

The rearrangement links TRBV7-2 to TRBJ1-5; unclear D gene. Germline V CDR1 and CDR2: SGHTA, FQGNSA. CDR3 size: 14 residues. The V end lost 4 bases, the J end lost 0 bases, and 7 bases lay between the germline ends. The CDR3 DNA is TGTGCCAGCAGCTCGACATATAGCAATCAGCCCCAGCATTTT. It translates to CASSSTYSNQPQHF.

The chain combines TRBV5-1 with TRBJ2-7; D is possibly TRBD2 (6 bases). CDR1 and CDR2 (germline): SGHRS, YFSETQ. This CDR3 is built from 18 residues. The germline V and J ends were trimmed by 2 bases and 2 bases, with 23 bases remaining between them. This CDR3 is CASSFANRLEGTPYEQYF. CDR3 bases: TGCGCCAGCAGCTTTGCCAACCGACTAGAAGGGACGCCCTACGAGCAGTACTTC.

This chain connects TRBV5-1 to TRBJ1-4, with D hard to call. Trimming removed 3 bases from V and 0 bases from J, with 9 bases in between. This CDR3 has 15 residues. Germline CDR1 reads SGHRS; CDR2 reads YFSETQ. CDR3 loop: CASSSRKATNEKLFF. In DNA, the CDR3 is TGCGCCAGCAGCTCGCGGAAGGCAACTAATGAAAAACTGTTTTTT.

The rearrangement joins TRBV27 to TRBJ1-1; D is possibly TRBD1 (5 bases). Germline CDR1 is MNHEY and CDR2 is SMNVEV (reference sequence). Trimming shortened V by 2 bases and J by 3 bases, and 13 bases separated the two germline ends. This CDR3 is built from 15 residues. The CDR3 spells CASSLGQGWYTEAFF. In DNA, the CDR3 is TGTGCCAGCAGTTTAGGCCAGGGATGGTACACTGAAGCTTTCTTT.

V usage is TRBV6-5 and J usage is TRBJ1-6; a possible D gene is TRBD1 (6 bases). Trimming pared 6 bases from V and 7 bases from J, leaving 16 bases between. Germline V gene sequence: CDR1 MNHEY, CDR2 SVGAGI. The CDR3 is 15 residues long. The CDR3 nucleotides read TGTGCCAGCAGGCAATCGGGACAACCAAATTCACCCCTCCACTTT. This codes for CASRQSGQPNSPLHF.

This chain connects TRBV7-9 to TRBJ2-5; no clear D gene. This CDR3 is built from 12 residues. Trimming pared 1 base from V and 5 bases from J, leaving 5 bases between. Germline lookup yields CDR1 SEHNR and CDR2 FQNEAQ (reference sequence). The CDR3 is CASSLVRETQYF. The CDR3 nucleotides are TGTGCCAGCAGCTTAGTGCGGGAGACCCAGTACTTC.

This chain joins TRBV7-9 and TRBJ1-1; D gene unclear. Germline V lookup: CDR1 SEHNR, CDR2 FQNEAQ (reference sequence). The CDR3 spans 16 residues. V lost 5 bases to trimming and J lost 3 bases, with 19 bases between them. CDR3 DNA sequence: TGTGCCAGCAGCACCAGCTATTGGGATAAGGACACTGAAGCTTTCTTT. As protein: CASSTSYWDKDTEAFF.

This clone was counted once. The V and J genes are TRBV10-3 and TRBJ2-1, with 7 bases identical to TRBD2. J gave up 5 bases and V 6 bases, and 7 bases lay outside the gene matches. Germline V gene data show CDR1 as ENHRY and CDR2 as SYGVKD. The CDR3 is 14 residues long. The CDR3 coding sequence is TGTGCCATCAGACCAGCGGGAATAAACAATGAGCAGTTCTTC. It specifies CAIRPAGINNEQFF.

The CDR3 loop is CASRSGGSDLTQYF. The CDR3 DNA sequence: TGTGCCAGCAGATCCGGGGGGTCCGATTTGACCCAGTACTTC. The V and J genes are TRBV5-4 and TRBJ2-5; TRBD2 aligns across 7 bases. V shed 5 bases and J 7 bases; nucleotides not matched to a gene: 11. Germline CDR1 is SGHNT and CDR2 is YYREEE (reference sequence). The CDR3 extends over 14 amino acids.

The CDR3 region has the DNA TGTGCCAGCAGCTTAAATTCGGGAAATGAGCAGTTCTTC. Translation: CASSLNSGNEQFF. The chain carries TRBV7-2 and TRBJ2-1; tentative D call: TRBD2 (5 bases). The V and J ends lost 2 bases and 7 bases respectively, with 9 bases between them. Germline V lookup: CDR1 SGHTA, CDR2 FQGNSA. This CDR3 contains 13 residues. Filled out from reference TRBV7-2 and TRBJ2-1, the complete variable domain reads GAGVSQSPSNKVTEKGKDVELRCDPISGHTALYWYRQSLGQGLEFLIYFQGNSAPDKSGLPSDRFSAERTGGSVSTLTIQRTQQEDSAVYLCASSLNSGNEQFFGPGTRLTVL.

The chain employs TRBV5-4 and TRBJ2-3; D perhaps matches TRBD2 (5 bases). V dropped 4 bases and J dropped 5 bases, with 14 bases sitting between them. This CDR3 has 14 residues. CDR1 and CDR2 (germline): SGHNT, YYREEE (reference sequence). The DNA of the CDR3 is TGTGCCAGCAGCCCGGACCGGGGTCAAGATACGCAGTATTTT. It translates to CASSPDRGQDTQYF. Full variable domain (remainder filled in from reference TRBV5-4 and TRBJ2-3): ETGVTQSPTHLIKTRGQQVTLRCSSQSGHNTVSWYQQALGQGPQFIFQYYREEENGRGNFPPRFSGLQFPNYSSELNVNALELDDSALYLCASSPDRGQDTQYFGPGTRLTVL.

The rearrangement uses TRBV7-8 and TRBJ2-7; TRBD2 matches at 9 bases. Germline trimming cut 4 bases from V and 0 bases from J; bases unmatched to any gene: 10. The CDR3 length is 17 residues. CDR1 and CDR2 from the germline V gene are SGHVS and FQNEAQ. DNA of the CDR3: TGTGCCAGCAGCTACCCGCGGGGGGGGACGGTCTCCTACGAGCAGTACTTC. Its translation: CASSYPRGGTVSYEQYF.

In DNA, the CDR3 is TGTGCCCCCTCTGGGTTCCCCTCCTACGAGCAGTACTTC. This codes for CAPSGFPSYEQYF. The chain recombines TRBV27 with TRBJ2-7; D gene unclear. This CDR3 region has 13 residues. The germline V and J ends were trimmed by 11 bases and 0 bases, with 14 bases remaining between them. CDR1 MNHEY and CDR2 SMNVEV come from the germline V gene (reference sequence).

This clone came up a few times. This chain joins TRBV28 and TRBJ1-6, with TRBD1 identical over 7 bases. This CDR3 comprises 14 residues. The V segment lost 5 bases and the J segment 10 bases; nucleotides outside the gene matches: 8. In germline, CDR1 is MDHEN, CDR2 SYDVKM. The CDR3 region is CASSLTGIHSPLHF. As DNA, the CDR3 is TGTGCCAGCAGTCTGACAGGGATTCACTCACCCCTCCACTTT. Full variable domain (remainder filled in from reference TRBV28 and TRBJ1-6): DVKVTQSSRYLVKRTGEKVFLECVQDMDHENMFWYRQDPGLGLRLIYFSYDVKMKEKGDIPEGYSVSREKKERFSLILESASTNQTSMYLCASSLTGIHSPLHFGNGTRLTVT.

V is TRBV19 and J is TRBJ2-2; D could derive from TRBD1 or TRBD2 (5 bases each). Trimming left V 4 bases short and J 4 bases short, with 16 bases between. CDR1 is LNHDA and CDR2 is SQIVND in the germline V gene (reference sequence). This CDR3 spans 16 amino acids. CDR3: CASSKVGTAGTGELFF. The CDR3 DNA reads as TGTGCCAGTAGTAAGGTAGGGACCGCCGGCACCGGGGAGCTGTTTTTT.

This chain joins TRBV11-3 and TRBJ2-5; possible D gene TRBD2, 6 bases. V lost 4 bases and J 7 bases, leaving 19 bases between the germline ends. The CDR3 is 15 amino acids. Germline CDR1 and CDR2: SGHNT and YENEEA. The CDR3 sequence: CASSYFGGMERTQYF. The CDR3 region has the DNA TGTGCCAGCAGCTATTTCGGGGGTATGGAGAGGACCCAGTACTTC.

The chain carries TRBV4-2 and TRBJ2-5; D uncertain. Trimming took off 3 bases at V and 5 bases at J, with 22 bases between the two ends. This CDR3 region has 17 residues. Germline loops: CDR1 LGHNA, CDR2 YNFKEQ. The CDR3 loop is CASSQRPEGRFGETQYF. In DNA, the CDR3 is TGTGCCAGCAGCCAGAGGCCCGAAGGAAGGTTCGGGGAGACCCAGTACTTC.

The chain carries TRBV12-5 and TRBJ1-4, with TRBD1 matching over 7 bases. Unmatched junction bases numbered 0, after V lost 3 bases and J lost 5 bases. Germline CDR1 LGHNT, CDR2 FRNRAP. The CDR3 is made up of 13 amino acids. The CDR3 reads CASGLGGNEKLFF. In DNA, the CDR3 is TGTGCTAGTGGTTTAGGGGGCAATGAAAAACTGTTTTTT.

The CDR3 protein is CASSIGGTGRAEAFF. CDR3 coding DNA: TGTGCCAGTAGTATAGGAGGGACAGGGAGGGCTGAAGCTTTCTTT. This chain links TRBV19 with TRBJ1-1; 9 bases agree with TRBD1. The V gene's germline CDR1 is LNHDA and CDR2 SQIVND (reference sequence). Trimming took 1 base from V and 6 from J; bases not matched to a gene: 6. The CDR3 has 15 amino acids.

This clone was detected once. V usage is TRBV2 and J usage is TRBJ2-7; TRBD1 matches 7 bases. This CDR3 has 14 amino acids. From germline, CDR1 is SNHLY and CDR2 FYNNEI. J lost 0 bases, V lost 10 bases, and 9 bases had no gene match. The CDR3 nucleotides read TGTGCCACCTATACCGGGACAGACTCCTACGAGCAGTACTTC. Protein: CATYTGTDSYEQYF. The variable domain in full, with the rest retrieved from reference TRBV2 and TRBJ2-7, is EPEVTQTPSHQVTQMGQEVILRCVPISNHLYFYWYRQILGQKVEFLVSFYNNEISEKSEIFDDQFSVERPDGSNFTLKIRSTKLEDSAMYFCATYTGTDSYEQYFGPGTRLTVT.

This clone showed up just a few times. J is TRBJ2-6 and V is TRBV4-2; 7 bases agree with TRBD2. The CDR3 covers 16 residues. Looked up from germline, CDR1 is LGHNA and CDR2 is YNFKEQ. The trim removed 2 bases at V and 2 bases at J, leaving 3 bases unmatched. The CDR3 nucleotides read TGTGCCAGCAGCCAACAAGCGGGACCTGGGGCCAACGTCCTGACTTTC. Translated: CASSQQAGPGANVLTF.

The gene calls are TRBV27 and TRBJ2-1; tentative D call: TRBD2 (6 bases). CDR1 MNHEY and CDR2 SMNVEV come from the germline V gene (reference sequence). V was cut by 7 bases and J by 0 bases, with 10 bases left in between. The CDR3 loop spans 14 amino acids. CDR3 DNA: TGTGCCAGCAATCGGGGAGGCTCCTACAATGAGCAGTTCTTC. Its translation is CASNRGGSYNEQFF.